This paragraph reports one T cell receptor beta chain. The antigen it binds to is not known. No base-level quality is on record; no much larger clone is a single base apart. The sample is drawn from a study of blood T cells in healthy people across ages (dated by TCRdb to between 2014 and 2017). Regarding the complete study: In model experiments, template switching captured about one uniquely barcoded TCR beta cDNA molecule for every two T cells. Using deep sequencing normalized with unique cDNA molecular identifiers, the study measured how TCR beta repertoire diversity changes with age. The donors were split into four age groups: young (average 16 years), middle-aged (about 40), aged (62) and long-lived (roughly 86). To avoid experimental bias, donors of different ages were distributed randomly across sequencing lanes. Using the same blood draw, the study looked at two additional independent replicas of 1 million unique cDNA reads for two donors, one aged 18 to 29 and the other aged 80 or older. The investigation overall reported the following: Estimates of total diversity based on one million sequenced T cells were regarded as lower bounds and as underestimates. Compared with the aged group, the long-lived group had more naive CD4+ T cells, fewer expanded clones and increased TCR diversity, suggesting age selection. Since profiling was done on bulk unsorted PBMCs, naive and antigen-experienced compartments could not be conclusively compared. There was a strong correlation between observed TCR beta diversity and the percentage of naive T cells measured by flow cytometry. As age increased, observed TCR beta diversity per million T cells dropped in a roughly linear way, and a significant reduction was already evident by age around 41. The CMV infection status of donors was not known, potentially confounding age-related changes in expanded clonotypes.

The donors were about 40 Caucasian individuals from Russia, aged roughly 6 to 100 years, who were systemically healthy. Around 10 milliliters of peripheral blood were drawn from each donor into EDTA-treated Vacutainer tubes. Ficoll-Paque density-gradient centrifugation was used to isolate PBMCs, with at least 6 million obtained per sample. Total RNA, at least 6 micrograms per sample, was extracted from PBMCs with Trizol reagent. Naive CD45RAhigh/CD27high T cell percentages were measured by flow cytometry on a PBMC aliquot from every donor. Libraries were prepared through 5' RACE. Data came from an Illumina HiSeq 2500. The second PCR ran for roughly 6 to 11 cycles and used a J-beta primer mix along with a sample-barcoded 5' primer. A template-switch 5' adaptor carrying 12 random nucleotides introduced a unique molecular identifier onto each TCR beta cDNA molecule. At least 2.5 million CDR3-containing paired-end reads were obtained from each sample. First-strand cDNA synthesis was performed from all RNA using the Mint cDNA synthesis kit, with priming by a TRBC-specific oligonucleotide. Following uracil-DNA glycosylase treatment, a first 18-cycle PCR with universal primers M1SS and BC2_uni_R was performed on all cDNA. In the authors' own workflow: Normalization of each sample was performed by random selection of 1 million high-quality reads, each carrying a distinct molecular identifier. Reads with shared molecular identifiers were discarded instead of being binned into consensus sequences. MiTCR, with a Q25 quality threshold and the strictest error-elimination algorithm, was used for CDR3 identification, clonotype clustering and error correction. A nonparametric unseen species model with Euler transformation was used to estimate lower-bound total TCR beta diversity. TCRdb cleaned the public reads at Q25 with fastp, built clones with MiXCR and kept in-frame beta chains. Rows with one shared CDR3 protein collapse into an entry with the most common genes and DNA. Clone size and V and J calls follow TCRdb, not the original study. This sample gives about 1.1 million distinct CDR3 sequences in total; 30% to 40% of them show up just once. Jointly, the top ten make up about an eighth of the sample.

The CDR3 runs 12 residues from the cysteine to the phenylalanine. CDR3 DNA is the only sequence kept; it has 36 bases, read in frame from the first base. V loses 8 bases of germline sequence and J loses 10 bases, and the interval between the two ends is 17 bases. CDR1 and CDR2 were assigned from the germline V gene as ENHRY and SYGVKD. This TCR was recovered from a man aged 18-30 years in good health. The sample consisted of blood. This receptor chain uses TRBV10-3 and TRBJ1-1; a tentative D match to TRBD1 spans 6 bases. The nucleotide sequence reads as follows: TGTGCCATCCGCGACAGGACGCGGGGAGCTTTCTTT. Protein translation: CAIRDRTRGAFF.